This TCR beta chain derives from a study of blood T cells in healthy people across ages. The CDR3 contains 15 residues. Germline CDR1 reads SGHRS; CDR2 reads YFSETQ. The V gene end was trimmed by 3 bases and the J gene end by 8 bases; junction bases not matched to a gene: 7. Notes on the study in general: Diversity of TCR beta per million T cells declined in a roughly linear way with age.

This clonotype was detected only once. Its antigen is not identified. PCR was performed a second time for about 7 to 12 cycles using a sample-barcoded 5' primer and a J-beta primer mix. TCRdb reprocessed the 5' RACE reads via MiXCR and lists one record per CDR3 protein. The repertoire has hundreds of thousands of distinct CDR3 sequences, over 45% of them found once; the top ten carry 20% to 25%. The chain links TRBV5-1 to TRBJ2-1; TRBD2 matches 11 bases. The TCR originated in a man aged 30 to 45 in good health. Sequenced input: blood. The CDR3 DNA reads TGCGCCAGCAGCTCACTAGCGGGAGTGAACGATGAGCAGTTCTTC. Its protein is CASSSLAGVNDEQFF.